These T cell receptor beta chains were read from a single sample in a study of cytomegalovirus exposure and HLA in healthy donors. Clones were sequenced by immunoSEQ multiplex PCR, and TCRdb holds only the in-frame ones, with some missing. The table for this sample gives 65,000 to 95,000 clones. Material: PBMCs. These TCRs come from a female donor in good health and CMV-seropositive. The CDR3 runs from the conserved cysteine through the conserved F or W. The order of the fields is CDR3 length, D gene, J gene, V gene, CDR3 protein, CDR3 DNA. A D gene is named only where the DNA matches it firmly.

>15|NA|TRBJ2-5|TRBV30
CAWRLGGGVGETQYF
TGTGCCTGGAGACTGGGAGGGGGGGTTGGAGAGACCCAGTACTTC
>13|NA|TRBJ2-2|TRBV25-1
CASSRGAAGELFF
TGTGCCAGCAGTCGGGGGGCGGCCGGGGAGCTGTTTTTT
>17|TRBD2|TRBJ2-1|TRBV4-2
CASSQAELAGGPNEQFF
TGTGCCAGCAGCCAAGCGGAACTAGCGGGAGGACCCAATGAGCAGTTCTTC
>14|NA|TRBJ1-2|TRBV2
CASSEGATSYGYTF
TGTGCCAGCAGTGAAGGGGCCACGAGCTATGGCTACACCTTC
>15|TRBD1|TRBJ2-3|TRBV5-1
CASSSDGQGPDTQYF
TGCGCCAGCAGCTCCGATGGACAGGGACCAGATACGCAGTATTTT
>15|NA|TRBJ1-5|TRBV7-8
CASSLAEAGQWPQHF
TGTGCCAGCAGCTTAGCGGAGGCAGGTCAATGGCCCCAGCATTTT
>16|TRBD1|TRBJ2-7|TRBV28
CASIPPVGQGDWEQYF
TGTGCCAGCATCCCCCCGGTTGGACAGGGGGATTGGGAGCAGTACTTC
>13|NA|TRBJ1-1|TRBV19
CASRDRPHTEAFF
TGTGCCAGCAGAGACAGGCCTCACACTGAAGCTTTCTTT
>14|NA|TRBJ2-3|TRBV30
CAWSSLTSTDTQYF
TGTGCCTGGAGTTCGCTGACTAGCACAGATACGCAGTATTTT
>12|NA|TRBJ2-7|TRBV10-2
CASSPGVGEQYF
TGCGCCAGCAGTCCAGGGGTAGGGGAGCAGTACTTC
>15|TRBD1|TRBJ2-4|TRBV6-5
CASSYGTGAQNIQYF
TGTGCCAGCAGTTACGGGACAGGGGCACAAAACATTCAGTACTTC
>13|NA|TRBJ1-2|TRBV10-2
CASKTTGNHGYTF
TGCGCCAGCAAAACGACAGGCAACCATGGCTACACCTTC
>13|NA|TRBJ2-5|TRBV5-1
CASSPGVGETQYF
TGCGCCAGCAGCCCCGGTGTGGGCGAGACCCAGTACTTC
>16|NA|TRBJ2-7|TRBV4-2
CASSQAPSELPGEQYF
TGTGCCAGCAGCCAAGCCCCTAGCGAGCTACCCGGCGAGCAGTACTTC
>12|NA|TRBJ1-1|TRBV6-1
CASRPTGTEAFF
TGTGCCAGCAGGCCTACGGGCACTGAAGCTTTCTTT
>15|TRBD1|TRBJ2-5|TRBV5-1
CASSLGGTGQETQYF
TGCGCCAGCAGCTTGGGAGGGACAGGCCAAGAGACCCAGTACTTC
>14|TRBD1|TRBJ2-1|TRBV25-1
CASSNGQGGHEQFF
TGTGCCAGCAGTAACGGACAGGGAGGACATGAGCAGTTCTTC
>16|TRBD1|TRBJ1-2|TRBV5-4
CASSAIVDRDLGGYTF
TGTGCCAGCAGCGCCATTGTGGACAGGGACCTTGGGGGCTACACCTTC
>13|TRBD2|TRBJ2-7|TRBV5-6
CASSWRGGSEQYF
TGTGCCAGCAGCTGGAGGGGAGGGAGCGAGCAGTACTTC
>13|NA|TRBJ2-2|TRBV19
CASSIGGPGELFF
TGTGCCAGTAGTATTGGTGGGCCCGGGGAGCTGTTTTTT
>13|NA|TRBJ1-1|TRBV13
CASSRGQKTEAFF
TGTGCCAGCAGCCGCGGACAGAAGACTGAAGCTTTCTTT
>13|NA|TRBJ2-5|TRBV18
CASSPQGGETQYF
TGTGCCAGCTCACCACAGGGAGGCGAGACCCAGTACTTC
>14|NA|TRBJ1-3|TRBV7-9
CASSLNGVGNTIYF
TGTGCCAGCAGCCTGAACGGAGTAGGAAACACCATATATTTT
>14|NA|TRBJ1-3|TRBV4-1
CASSRLGQQNTIYF
TGCGCCAGCAGCCGCCTCGGACAGCAGAACACCATATATTTT
>13|NA|TRBJ1-1|TRBV7-9
CASSLGTTGGAFF
TGTGCCAGCAGCTTAGGGACCACAGGTGGAGCTTTCTTT
>14|NA|TRBJ2-2|TRBV5-4
CASRSELGTGELFF
TGTGCCAGCAGATCTGAACTAGGAACCGGGGAGCTGTTTTTT
>14|NA|TRBJ2-5|TRBV25-1
CASSETGSAKTQYF
TGTGCCAGCAGTGAGACCGGGAGTGCAAAGACCCAGTACTTC
>11|NA|TRBJ1-1|TRBV10-1
CSRAMNTEAFF
TGCTCCAGGGCCATGAACACTGAAGCTTTCTTT
>13|NA|TRBJ2-5|TRBV18
CASSPPGVETQYF
TGTGCCAGCTCACCACCAGGGGTAGAGACCCAGTACTTC
>16|NA|TRBJ2-4|TRBV9
CASSLNPTSSGDIQYF
TGTGCCAGCAGCTTGAACCCCACTAGTTCTGGGGACATTCAGTACTTC
>17|TRBD2|TRBJ2-3|TRBV15
CATSRDRLAGRTDTQYF
TGTGCCACCAGCAGAGACCGACTAGCCGGTCGCACAGATACGCAGTATTTT
>14|NA|TRBJ2-7|TRBV27
CASSFVADSYEQYF
TGTGCCAGCAGTTTTGTGGCTGACTCCTACGAGCAGTACTTC
>15|NA|TRBJ2-3|TRBV7-3
CASSLIGGWTDTQYF
TGTGCCAGCAGCTTAATAGGCGGGTGGACAGATACGCAGTATTTT
>17|TRBD2|TRBJ2-3|TRBV19
CASSTAGLAGGQDTQYF
TGTGCCAGTAGTACCGCGGGACTAGCGGGAGGTCAGGATACGCAGTATTTT
>15|NA|TRBJ2-7|TRBV7-5
CARTLSGTSSDEQYF
TGTGCCAGAACCCTATCCGGGACTAGCTCCGACGAGCAGTACTTC
>11|NA|TRBJ1-5|TRBV28
CASSPRQPQHF
TGTGCCAGCAGTCCCAGGCAGCCCCAGCATTTT
>13|NA|TRBJ1-2|TRBV5-1
CASSLDSVLGYTF
TGCGCCAGCAGCTTGGATTCAGTCCTTGGCTACACCTTC
>14|NA|TRBJ2-1|TRBV11-2
CASSLEAAQAEQFF
TGTGCCAGCAGCTTAGAGGCGGCTCAAGCGGAGCAGTTCTTC
>13|TRBD1|TRBJ2-1|TRBV18
CASSLDRGNEQFF
TGTGCCAGCTCACTAGACAGGGGCAATGAGCAGTTCTTC
>16|NA|TRBJ1-5|TRBV7-8
CASSASPREAFQPQHF
TGTGCCAGCAGCGCGTCCCCAAGGGAGGCTTTCCAGCCCCAGCATTTT
>13|NA|TRBJ2-7|TRBV5-1
CASSLSLADEQYF
TGCGCCAGCAGCTTGAGTCTAGCCGACGAGCAGTACTTC
>13|NA|TRBJ2-7|TRBV30
CAWSDQGPYEQYF
TGTGCCTGGAGTGATCAGGGCCCCTACGAGCAGTACTTC
>14|NA|TRBJ1-1|TRBV29-1
CSVDYDRRNTEAFF
TGCAGCGTCGATTATGACAGGAGGAACACTGAAGCTTTCTTT
>17|TRBD2|TRBJ2-1|TRBV9
CASSVAASGRLDNEQFF
TGTGCCAGCAGCGTAGCGGCTAGCGGGAGGTTAGACAATGAGCAGTTCTTC
>13|NA|TRBJ1-5|TRBV30
CAWSVASNQPQHF
TGTGCCTGGAGCGTAGCCTCGAATCAGCCCCAGCATTTT
>13|NA|TRBJ1-3|TRBV14
CASSQDQGNTIYF
TGTGCCAGCAGCCAAGATCAGGGAAACACCATATATTTT
>13|TRBD1|TRBJ1-3|TRBV7-2
CASRWGQGNTIYF
TGTGCCAGCAGATGGGGACAGGGAAACACCATATATTTT
>14|TRBD2|TRBJ2-5|TRBV5-1
CASSVAGSQETQYF
TGCGCCAGCTCGGTAGCGGGTTCCCAAGAGACCCAGTACTTC
>16|NA|TRBJ2-2|TRBV9
CASSVGGTANTGELFF
TGTGCCAGCAGCGTAGGAGGTACGGCGAACACCGGGGAGCTGTTTTTT
>13|NA|TRBJ2-5|TRBV14
CASSQDMARPPYF
TGTGCCAGCAGCCAAGATATGGCGAGGCCCCCGTACTTC